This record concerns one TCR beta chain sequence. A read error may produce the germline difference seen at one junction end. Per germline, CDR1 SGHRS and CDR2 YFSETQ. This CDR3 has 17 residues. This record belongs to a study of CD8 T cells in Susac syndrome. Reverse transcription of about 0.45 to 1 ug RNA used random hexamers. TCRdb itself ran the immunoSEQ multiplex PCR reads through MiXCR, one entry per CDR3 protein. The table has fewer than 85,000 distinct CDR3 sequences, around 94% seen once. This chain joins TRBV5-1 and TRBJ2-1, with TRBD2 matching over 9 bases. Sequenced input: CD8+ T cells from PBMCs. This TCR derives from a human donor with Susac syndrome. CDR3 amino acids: CASRLDPSGDKYNEQFF. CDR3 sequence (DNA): TGCGCCAGCAGGTTGGACCCTAGCGGGGATAAGTACAATGAGCAGTTCTTC.